Shown below are 29 T cell receptor beta chains from a single sample sequenced in a study of PD-1 blockade in classical Hodgkin lymphoma. TCRdb's copy holds only in-frame clones and misses some; the assay was immunoSEQ multiplex PCR. In the table there are approximately 93,000 clones, around 78% of which are singletons. As to time point: cycle 4 day 1 (C4D1), after about 6 weeks of nivolumab. Brentuximab vedotin exposure varied among the patients, all of whom had relapsed after autologous stem cell transplantation. This material consisted of peripheral blood mononuclear cells (PBMCs), taken before the fourth cycle of nivolumab. These receptors all come from a human donor with classical Hodgkin lymphoma.

The chain has TRBV11-3 and TRBJ2-1; D might be TRBD2 (5 bases). Germline V gives CDR1 SGHNT, CDR2 YENEEA. V lost 5 bases and J lost 7, with 18 bases in between. The CDR3 extends over 15 amino acids. The CDR3 loop is CASSLGVSAMNEQFF. The CDR3 DNA reads as TGTGCCAGCAGCCTCGGGGTGTCAGCGATGAATGAGCAGTTCTTC.

CDR3 DNA sequence: TGTGCCAGCAGTTTAGTAGGGACCTTATATAGCAATCAGCCCCAGCATTTT. Protein product: CASSLVGTLYSNQPQHF. The V gene is TRBV27, the J gene TRBJ1-5, with D perhaps matching TRBD1 (5 bases). CDR1 is MNHEY, CDR2 SMNVEV, per germline (reference sequence). The CDR3 is 17 residues long. With 2 bases removed from V and 0 bases from J, the gap between germline ends came to 14 bases.

This clone was detected only once. The rearrangement links TRBV7-2 to TRBJ2-6; 9 bases line up with TRBD1. Germline trimming cut 5 bases from V and 0 bases from J; bases unmatched to any gene: 5. In germline, CDR1 is SGHTA, CDR2 FQGNSA. The CDR3 has 17 amino acids. The CDR3 region is CASSNRDRVSGANVLTF. The CDR3 DNA reads as TGTGCCAGCAGCAATAGGGACAGGGTCTCTGGGGCCAACGTCCTGACTTTC.

This chain connects TRBV2 to TRBJ2-1; tentatively, D is TRBD1 (5 bases). The CDR3 spans 15 residues. CDR1 is SNHLY, CDR2 FYNNEI, per germline. V dropped 8 bases and J dropped 0 bases, with 14 bases sitting between them. The CDR3: CASSWTLSSYNEQFF. In nucleotides, the CDR3 is TGTGCCAGCTCTTGGACACTTAGCTCCTACAATGAGCAGTTCTTC.

This clone was picked up one time. The chain has TRBV2 and TRBJ2-5, with 8 bases lining up with TRBD1. The trim removed 5 bases at V and 5 bases at J, leaving 13 bases unmatched. This CDR3 region has 16 residues. Germline assignment: CDR1 SNHLY and CDR2 FYNNEI. As DNA, the CDR3 is TGTGCCAGCAGTAGGGAGACAGGGGATTTAGGCGAGACCCAGTACTTC. Protein sequence: CASSRETGDLGETQYF.

A note on this clone: One end of the junction is discordant with germline, which a read error may explain. The chain recombines TRBV6-6 with TRBJ1-1; D is uncertain. The CDR3 covers 9 residues. Looked up from germline, CDR1 is MNHNY and CDR2 is SVGAGI (reference sequence). DNA of the CDR3: TGTGCCAGCAGCCCTGATGCTTTCTTT. This gives the protein CASSPDAFF.

The gene calls are TRBV7-9 and TRBJ1-4; D remains ambiguous. Germline CDR1 is SEHNR and CDR2 is FQNEAQ (reference sequence). Trimming removed 5 bases from V and 0 bases from J, with 7 bases in between. The CDR3 extends over 14 amino acids. Written as DNA, the CDR3 is TGTGCCAGCAGCCTGACGGCAACTAATGAAAAACTGTTTTTT. Protein sequence: CASSLTATNEKLFF.

The CDR3 sequence: CASSYTSLGSTGELFF. Here the CDR3 DNA reads TGTGCCAGCAGTTATACTAGCTTGGGAAGCACCGGGGAGCTGTTTTTT. This rearrangement joins TRBV6-5 to TRBJ2-2; D possibly corresponds to TRBD2 (6 bases). The CDR3 is 16 residues long. Trimming stripped 3 bases from V and 4 bases from J, with 15 bases between. Germline assignment: CDR1 MNHEY and CDR2 SVGAGI.

This clone was seen once. The chain carries TRBV11-1 and TRBJ2-7, with D perhaps being TRBD1 or TRBD2 (5 bases each). CDR1 and CDR2 (germline): SGHAT, FQDESV (reference sequence). With 6 bases removed from V and 1 base from J, the gap between germline ends came to 10 bases. The CDR3 is 13 amino acids. CDR3 protein: CASRGRASYEQYF. The CDR3 DNA sequence: TGTGCCAGCAGGGGACGGGCATCCTACGAGCAGTACTTC. Drawing the rest from reference TRBV11-1 and TRBJ2-7, the complete variable domain is EAEVAQSPRYKITEKSQAVAFWCDPISGHATLYWYRQILGQGPELLVQFQDESVVDDSQLPKDRFSAERLKGVDSTLKIQPAELGDSAMYLCASRGRASYEQYFGPGTRLTVT.

As concerns this clone: Distinct nucleotide sequences in the sample also encode this CDR3. The chain has TRBV5-1 and TRBJ1-1; TRBD1 is a possible D gene (5 bases). The germline V gene encodes CDR1 SGHRS and CDR2 YFSETQ. This CDR3 contains 14 residues. Trimming removed 0 bases at V and 1 base at J, with 7 bases between. The DNA for the CDR3 is TGCGCCAGCAGCTTGGGTACAGGGAACACTGAAGCTTTCTTT. Translation gives CASSLGTGNTEAFF.

V and J are TRBV5-8 and TRBJ2-5; D is unresolved. Germline V gene data show CDR1 as SGHTS and CDR2 as YDEGEE. This CDR3 has 13 residues. V lost 1 base to trimming and J lost 2 bases, with 6 bases between them. In DNA, the CDR3 is TGTGCCAGCAGCTTGTTTGGACAAGAGACCCAGTACTTC. It specifies CASSLFGQETQYF.

This chain joins TRBV7-2 and TRBJ2-7; TRBD2 is a possible D gene (6 bases). The germline V and J ends were trimmed by 3 bases and 0 bases, with 9 bases remaining between them. Germline lookup yields CDR1 SGHTA and CDR2 FQGNSA. The CDR3 consists of 14 residues. The CDR3 DNA reads TGTGCCAGCAGCTTGTACGGGGGCTCCTACGAGCAGTACTTC. Translating it yields CASSLYGGSYEQYF.

The chain has TRBV11-2 and TRBJ2-5; 14 nucleotides agree with TRBD2. CDR1 is SGHAT and CDR2 is FQNNGV in the germline V gene. This CDR3 is built from 17 residues. V lost 4 bases, J lost 5 bases, and 9 bases stayed unmatched. The CDR3: CASSYNRLAGGLETQYF. CDR3 nucleotides: TGTGCCAGCAGCTATAACAGACTAGCGGGGGGGCTCGAGACCCAGTACTTC.

V is TRBV19 and J is TRBJ2-3, with D maybe TRBD2 (6 bases). This CDR3 has 17 residues. Trimming pared 1 base from V and 4 bases from J, leaving 18 bases between. The germline V gene has CDR1 LNHDA and CDR2 SQIVND (reference sequence). CDR3 amino acids: CASSIGPRRVRADTQYF. The CDR3 nucleotides read TGTGCCAGTAGTATAGGGCCAAGGAGGGTCCGTGCAGATACGCAGTATTTT. Looking up the rest from reference TRBV19 and TRBJ2-3 gives the full variable domain: DGGITQSPKYLFRKEGQNVTLSCEQNLNHDAMYWYRQDPGQGLRLIYYSQIVNDFQKGDIAEGYSVSREKKESFPLTVTSAQKNPTAFYLCASSIGPRRVRADTQYFGPGTRLTVL.

This rearrangement joins TRBV5-1 to TRBJ1-6; 9 bases fit TRBD1. The trim removed 4 bases at V and 9 bases at J, leaving 8 bases unmatched. The CDR3 covers 15 residues. Germline V gives CDR1 SGHRS, CDR2 YFSETQ. CDR3 nucleotides: TGCGCCAGCAGCAACCGGACAGGGGAGCGTTCACCCCTCCACTTT. It is translated as CASSNRTGERSPLHF.

This clone was observed a few times. The genes are TRBV19 and TRBJ1-1; 7 bases fit TRBD1. Germline V gene sequence: CDR1 LNHDA, CDR2 SQIVND (reference sequence). The CDR3 is 12 amino acids. V trimming: 9 bases; J trimming: 3 bases; junction bases outside the gene matches: 4. The CDR3 reads CASNQGDTEAFF. CDR3 sequence (DNA): TGTGCCAGCAACCAGGGGGACACTGAAGCTTTCTTT. Full variable domain (rest looked up from reference TRBV19 and TRBJ1-1): DGGITQSPKYLFRKEGQNVTLSCEQNLNHDAMYWYRQDPGQGLRLIYYSQIVNDFQKGDIAEGYSVSREKKESFPLTVTSAQKNPTAFYLCASNQGDTEAFFGQGTRLTVV.

This clone was picked up a small number of times. This chain links TRBV7-3 with TRBJ2-7; tentatively, D is TRBD1 or TRBD2 (5 bases each). V lost 0 bases, J lost 2 bases, and 8 bases lay in between. The CDR3 runs to 14 residues. The germline gives CDR1 SGHTA, CDR2 FQGTGA. The CDR3 DNA reads as TGTGCCAGCAGCTTAACTGAGGGACCCTACGAGCAGTACTTC. Translation: CASSLTEGPYEQYF. Using reference TRBV7-3 and TRBJ2-7 for the parts outside the CDR3, the full variable domain is GAGVSQTPSNKVTEKGKYVELRCDPISGHTALYWYRQSLGQGPEFLIYFQGTGAADDSGLPNDRFFAVRPEGSVSTLKIQRTERGDSAVYLCASSLTEGPYEQYFGPGTRLTVT.

The chain has TRBV10-3 and TRBJ2-1; TRBD1 is a possible D gene (5 bases). V was cut by 7 bases and J by 2 bases, with 12 bases left in between. This CDR3 comprises 14 residues. CDR1 is ENHRY and CDR2 is SYGVKD in the germline V gene. The CDR3 region has the DNA TGTGCCATCACTTCGGACAATACCTACAATGAGCAGTTCTTC. It is translated as CAITSDNTYNEQFF.

The chain couples TRBV6-6 to TRBJ2-3, with 8 bases aligning to TRBD2. This CDR3 region has 14 residues. Germline lookup yields CDR1 MNHNY and CDR2 SVGAGI (reference sequence). Trimming at V came to 6 bases and at J to 9 bases, leaving 11 bases not matched to a gene. CDR3 sequence: CASSASGSHGTQYF. The CDR3, as DNA: TGTGCCAGCAGCGCTAGCGGGTCCCACGGGACGCAGTATTTT.

The chain uses TRBV9 and TRBJ2-1, with D unclear. Germline lookup yields CDR1 SGDLS and CDR2 YYNGEE. The CDR3 runs 15 residues. The V end lost 4 bases, the J end lost 7 bases, and 18 bases lay between the germline ends. CDR3 nucleotides: TGTGCCAGCAGCTATTTAGGTAGTATGGGTAATGAGCAGTTCTTC. Amino acid sequence: CASSYLGSMGNEQFF. The full variable domain, its missing parts supplied by reference TRBV9 and TRBJ2-1, is DSGVTQTPKHLITATGQRVTLRCSPRSGDLSVYWYQQSLDQGLQFLIQYYNGEERAKGNILERFSAQQFPDLHSELNLSSLELGDSALYFCASSYLGSMGNEQFFGPGTRLTVL.

The chain recombines TRBV5-1 with TRBJ2-7, with D uncertain. This CDR3 comprises 12 residues. CDR1 is SGHRS, CDR2 YFSETQ, per germline. V was cut by 2 bases and J by 4 bases, with 7 bases left in between. Written as DNA, the CDR3 is TGCGCCAGCAGCTTAGACGGGTACGAGCAGTACTTC. Translation gives CASSLDGYEQYF.

The chain uses TRBV28 and TRBJ2-1, with TRBD2 matching 10 bases. Looked up from germline, CDR1 is MDHEN and CDR2 is SYDVKM. V shed 6 bases, J shed 10 bases, and the junction held 9 bases outside the gene matches. The CDR3 covers 14 residues. CDR3 protein: CASSRPSGRGEQFF. CDR3 sequence (DNA): TGTGCCAGCAGCCGACCTAGCGGGAGAGGCGAGCAGTTCTTC. Full variable domain (remainder filled in from reference TRBV28 and TRBJ2-1): DVKVTQSSRYLVKRTGEKVFLECVQDMDHENMFWYRQDPGLGLRLIYFSYDVKMKEKGDIPEGYSVSREKKERFSLILESASTNQTSMYLCASSRPSGRGEQFFGPGTRLTVL.

This clone occurred once. The chain couples TRBV9 to TRBJ2-7; 11 bases match TRBD1. Germline V gene data show CDR1 as SGDLS and CDR2 as YYNGEE. Losses at the gene ends were 3 bases for V and 5 bases for J; bases not matched to a gene: 7. The CDR3 runs 15 residues. In nucleotides, the CDR3 is TGTGCCAGCAGCGGAGTCGGACAGGGGGCGGACGAGCAGTACTTC. Protein: CASSGVGQGADEQYF.

The table lists this clone with a few counts. CDR3 region: CASTTGVLTEAFF. The CDR3 DNA reads as TGTGCCAGTACGACAGGGGTGTTAACTGAAGCTTTCTTT. The rearrangement links TRBV5-4 to TRBJ1-1, with 8 nucleotides matching TRBD1. Unmatched junction bases numbered 8, after V lost 8 bases and J lost 5 bases. This CDR3 has 13 residues. The germline CDR1 and CDR2 sequences are SGHNT and YYREEE (reference sequence).

In DNA form, the CDR3 reads TGTGCCAGCAAGGTTTACAATGAGCAGTTCTTC. This encodes CASKVYNEQFF. V usage is TRBV2 and J usage is TRBJ2-1; D unclear. There are 11 residues in the CDR3. V dropped 7 bases and J dropped 4 bases, with 5 bases sitting between them. Germline CDR1 is SNHLY and CDR2 is FYNNEI.

The V call is TRBV7-2, the J call TRBJ2-7, with 11 bases aligning to TRBD1. The germline V gene has CDR1 SGHTA and CDR2 FQGNSA. V lost 0 bases to trimming and J lost 5 bases; unmatched junction nucleotides: 9. The CDR3 has 17 amino acids. The DNA of the CDR3 is TGTGCCAGCAGCTTAGCCCGTGGACAGGGGGCTTGGAACGAGCAGTACTTC. This sequence encodes CASSLARGQGAWNEQYF.

The V call is TRBV2, the J call TRBJ1-2; D possibly corresponds to TRBD1 (6 bases). The germline V gene has CDR1 SNHLY and CDR2 FYNNEI. With 6 bases removed from V and 12 bases from J, the gap between germline ends came to 23 bases. The CDR3 has 14 residues. The CDR3 sequence is CASRPALGGGVHTF. DNA of the CDR3: TGTGCCAGCAGACCAGCGTTGGGGGGCGGGGTCCACACCTTC.

The genes are TRBV9 and TRBJ2-7; perhaps D is TRBD1 or TRBD2 (5 bases each). The CDR3 has 14 residues. Germline V gives CDR1 SGDLS, CDR2 YYNGEE. V dropped 0 bases and J dropped 6 bases, with 13 bases sitting between them. The CDR3 DNA reads TGTGCCAGCAGCGTAGCGACCCTGGGGACCGAGCAGTACTTC. It is translated as CASSVATLGTEQYF.

This clone was seen a few times. Sequence at one end of the junction differs from germline and may be a read error. This rearrangement joins TRBV25-1 to TRBJ1-2; 8 bases agree with TRBD1. The germline CDR1 and CDR2 sequences are MGHDK and SYGVNS. The CDR3 runs to 13 residues. The CDR3 nucleotides read TGTGCCAGCACTGAACAGGGGGACGGTGGCTACACCTTC. This encodes CASTEQGDGGYTF.